This TCR beta chain was sequenced in a study of blood T cell repertoires in COVID-19. Overall study: Samples came from the United States, Italy and Spain, spanning acute and convalescent COVID-19. PBMCs, B-cell-depleted T cells, or T cells were the source of the cDNA or gDNA that made up the material.

Per the authors' pipeline: Amplified reference gene primers provided the basis for estimating nucleated cell counts. Assay used: immunoSEQ multiplex PCR; TCRdb lists only in-frame clones, some missing. That table gives V, J and clone size, and the DNA gave D and trimming. Here the sample spans 300,000 or so clones, roughly 86% being singletons. The sample comprised peripheral blood. The receptor comes from a woman between 45 and 65 years old with acute or convalescent COVID-19.

CDR3 nucleotide sequence: TGTGCCAGCCGGACAGGGCGGGTCTCCTACGAGCAGTACTTC. Translating it yields CASRTGRVSYEQYF. The chain has TRBV27 and TRBJ2-7, with TRBD1 identical over 8 bases. Germline V lookup: CDR1 MNHEY, CDR2 SMNVEV (reference sequence). This CDR3 region has 14 residues. Trimming cost V 8 bases and J 0 bases; bases outside gene matches: 6.